This is a list of T cell receptor beta chains from one sample in a study of patients and donors after allogeneic stem cell transplantation. Via MiXCR, TCRdb re-called the RT-PCR reads, giving one row per CDR3 protein. Among over 200,000 distinct CDR3 sequences, less than 50% were seen once, and the ten largest hold 9.5% to 13%. The source material was blood, either unsorted or a sorted T cell fraction (not recorded which). The source of these receptors is a human donor who was either an allogeneic HSCT recipient or a stem cell or donor lymphocyte infusion donor (not recorded which). It is not recorded whose cells these are; they may come from a transplant donor. The CDR3 runs from the conserved cysteine through the conserved F or W. D genes are given only for firm matches. Expanded clones get a size class; other rows say once, few or many, or leave the size out.

clone_size j_call d_call v_call cdr3_length cdr3_aa cdr3_nt
- TRBJ2-3 - TRBV18 14 CASSHPTGTYTQYF TGTGCCAGCTCACACCCCACCGGGACCTATACGCAGTATTTT
- TRBJ2-7 - TRBV20-1 12 CSAKKGIYEQYF TGCAGTGCTAAGAAAGGGATCTACGAGCAGTACTTC
- TRBJ1-5 - TRBV25-1 15 CASSEYAGSDQPQHF TGTGCCAGCAGTGAATACGCAGGGTCCGATCAGCCCCAGCATTTT
- TRBJ1-2 - TRBV28 15 CASSEGDTRAYGYTF TGTGCCAGCAGCGAGGGGGACACCAGAGCTTATGGCTACACCTTC
- TRBJ2-7 - TRBV4-3 13 CASSQALRTEQYF TGCGCCAGCAGCCAGGCGTTGAGGACAGAGCAGTACTTC
- TRBJ1-3 - TRBV6-6 15 CASSGTVDSGNTIYF TGTGCCAGCAGCGGAACAGTAGACTCTGGAAACACCATATATTTT
few TRBJ1-2 TRBD1 TRBV10-2 14 CASSVGLQGVGYTF TGCGCCAGCAGCGTGGGCCTACAGGGGGTAGGCTACACCTTC
few TRBJ2-3 TRBD1 TRBV7-9 15 CASSPGQGSTDTQYF TGTGCCAGCAGCCCTGGACAGGGTAGCACAGATACGCAGTATTTT
few TRBJ2-7 - TRBV12-3/TRBV12-4 13 CASRTGPSYEQYF TGTGCCAGCAGGACGGGGCCCTCCTACGAGCAGTACTTC
- TRBJ2-1 - TRBV27 15 CASKRDALLYNEQFF TGTGCCAGCAAACGGGACGCTTTGCTTTACAATGAGCAGTTCTTC
- TRBJ1-2 TRBD1 TRBV20-1 13 CSAGRTGDYGYTF TGCAGTGCTGGGAGGACAGGGGACTATGGCTACACCTTC
once TRBJ1-1 - TRBV28 14 CATNEPGMNTEAFF TGTGCCACAAACGAACCAGGCATGAACACTGAAGCTTTCTTT
- TRBJ2-3 - TRBV14 15 CASSLGGARADTQYF TGTGCCAGCAGCCTTGGGGGCGCTCGGGCAGATACGCAGTATTTT
- TRBJ2-3 - TRBV7-8 12 CASSTTTDTQYF TGTGCCAGCAGCACGACAACAGATACGCAGTATTTT
- TRBJ1-2 - TRBV3-1 15 CASSQPGSRFYGYTF TGTGCCAGCAGCCAACCCGGGTCCAGGTTCTATGGCTACACCTTC
- TRBJ1-5 - TRBV29-1 14 CSARDGGSNQPQHF TGCAGCGCTCGGGACGGGGGTTCCAATCAGCCCCAGCATTTT
- TRBJ1-1 - TRBV29-1 14 CSALPGHLNTEAFF TGCAGCGCCCTCCCGGGACACTTGAACACTGAAGCTTTCTTT
many TRBJ1-1 - TRBV6-4 13 CASSLDTNTEAFF TGTGCCAGCAGTTTAGACACGAACACTGAAGCTTTCTTT
few TRBJ2-1 - TRBV20-1 15 CSARVSSGSYNEQFF TGCAGTGCTAGAGTGTCTAGTGGCTCCTACAATGAGCAGTTCTTC
- TRBJ2-3 - TRBV5-8 13 CASNSRLTDTQYF TGTGCCAGCAACTCACGACTCACAGATACGCAGTATTTT
- TRBJ1-2 - TRBV5-1 12 CASSLQNYGYTF TGCGCCAGCAGCTTGCAAAACTATGGCTACACCTTC
few TRBJ1-3 - TRBV10-3 15 CAIGRATTSGNTIYF TGTGCCATCGGGAGGGCAACAACCTCTGGAAACACCATATATTTT
few TRBJ1-5 - TRBV20-1 13 CSARIFSNQPQHF TGCAGTGCTAGGATATTCAGCAATCAGCCCCAGCATTTT
- TRBJ1-1 - TRBV29-1 12 CSVQGNWAEAFF TGCAGCGTTCAGGGGAATTGGGCTGAAGCTTTCTTT
- TRBJ2-4 TRBD2 TRBV15 17 CATSRVFSGRARNIQYF TGTGCCACCAGCAGGGTTTTTAGCGGGAGGGCCAGAAACATTCAGTACTTC
- TRBJ1-1 TRBD1 TRBV7-3 14 CASSPQGSRAEAFF TGTGCCAGCAGCCCACAGGGGTCGAGGGCTGAAGCTTTCTTT
- TRBJ2-7 - TRBV20-1 14 CSAIGRLGGYEQYF TGCAGTGCCATAGGGAGACTAGGTGGCTACGAGCAGTACTTC
- TRBJ1-2 - TRBV29-1 13 CSVERAWGYGYTF TGCAGCGTTGAGAGGGCGTGGGGCTATGGCTACACCTTC
few TRBJ2-3 - TRBV5-5 14 CASNVAGLMTTQYF TGTGCCAGCAATGTAGCCGGATTAATGACTACGCAGTATTTT
- TRBJ1-1 - TRBV9 15 CASSVAKGLGTEAFF TGTGCCAGCAGCGTAGCTAAGGGGCTTGGAACTGAAGCTTTCTTT
- TRBJ1-5 TRBD1 TRBV7-9 15 CASSWGTGLNQPQHF TGTGCCAGCAGCTGGGGGACAGGCCTTAATCAGCCCCAGCATTTT
- TRBJ1-5 - TRBV24-1 15 CATAAPGVGTESQHF TGTGCCACCGCAGCCCCCGGAGTTGGGACGGAGTCCCAGCATTTT
- TRBJ1-1 - TRBV29-1 14 CSVSGGGMNTEAFF TGCAGCGTCTCGGGAGGGGGTATGAACACTGAAGCTTTCTTT
few TRBJ1-2 - TRBV29-1 12 CSVQGDNYGYTF TGCAGCGTCCAGGGCGATAACTATGGCTACACCTTC
few TRBJ1-4 - TRBV6-2/TRBV6-3 15 CASSDPGPANEKLFF TGTGCCAGCAGTGACCCCGGTCCGGCTAATGAAAAACTGTTTTTT
few TRBJ2-1 TRBD1 TRBV12-3/TRBV12-4 16 CASSSLTGGSYNEQFF TGTGCCAGCAGTTCCCTGACAGGGGGGAGTTACAATGAGCAGTTCTTC
- TRBJ1-3 TRBD1 TRBV27 16 CASSLTGTFSGNTIYF TGTGCCAGCAGCCTGACAGGGACTTTCTCTGGAAACACCATATATTTT
once TRBJ1-2 - TRBV5-1 14 CASNRAPIVYGYTF TGCGCCAGCAACAGGGCTCCGATAGTCTATGGCTACACCTTC
- TRBJ1-1 TRBD1 TRBV7-9 9 CATDRDAFF TGTGCGACGGACAGGGATGCTTTCTTT
- TRBJ1-3 - TRBV7-9 15 CASSFSATSGNTIYF TGTGCCAGCAGCTTCAGCGCGACCTCTGGAAACACCATATATTTT
- TRBJ1-2 - TRBV7-9 13 CASSSGLLYGYTF TGTGCCAGCAGCTCGGGACTCCTCTATGGCTACACCTTC
few TRBJ2-2 - TRBV5-6 12 CASSFDTGELFF TGTGCCAGCAGCTTTGACACCGGGGAGCTGTTTTTT
- TRBJ1-2 - TRBV5-1 15 CASSRDSNFNYGYTF TGCGCCAGCAGCCGCGACAGTAATTTCAACTATGGCTACACCTTC
- TRBJ1-2 TRBD1 TRBV4-2 14 CASSPPGGSYGYTF TGTGCCAGCAGCCCGCCAGGGGGGAGCTATGGCTACACCTTC
- TRBJ1-4 - TRBV6-5 18 CASSYSNWGVNRVEKLFF TGTGCCAGCAGTTACTCGAACTGGGGCGTCAATCGGGTTGAAAAACTGTTTTTT
- TRBJ1-6 - TRBV20-1 15 CSARNNRVTYSPLHF TGCAGTGCTAGGAACAACAGGGTAACTTACTCACCCCTCCACTTT
- TRBJ2-1 TRBD2 TRBV9 15 CASSSSGGIYNEQFF TGTGCCAGCAGCTCTAGCGGGGGCATTTACAATGAGCAGTTCTTC
few TRBJ1-5 - TRBV20-1 17 CSARDPRPNDSNQPQHF TGCAGTGCTAGAGACCCCCGTCCGAATGATAGCAATCAGCCCCAGCATTTT
- TRBJ1-2 - TRBV20-1 13 CSASSSGYYGYTF TGCAGTGCTAGCTCCTCAGGGTACTATGGCTACACCTTC
few TRBJ2-7 - TRBV28 11 CASSALREQYF TGTGCCAGCAGTGCCCTGAGAGAGCAGTACTTC
few TRBJ1-1 - TRBV24-1 11 CATSPGPEAFF TGTGCCACCAGTCCAGGGCCTGAAGCTTTCTTT
- TRBJ2-7 - TRBV20-1 14 CSAPPAGVSYEQYF TGCAGTGCTCCTCCCGCCGGGGTATCCTACGAGCAGTACTTC
- TRBJ1-2 - TRBV20-1 16 CSANGVRPGSNYGYTF TGCAGTGCTAACGGAGTGAGGCCAGGTAGTAACTATGGCTACACCTTC
- TRBJ1-1 TRBD1 TRBV27 17 CASSLRTGRSRNTEAFF TGTGCCAGCAGTCTCCGGACAGGGCGGTCCCGGAACACTGAAGCTTTCTTT